The 8 T cell receptor beta chains reported below all come from one sample, sequenced in a study of vaccination and CD4 T cells after COVID-19. Antigens for these TCRs are unknown. Cultured CD4+ T cells had their DNA profiled by the Oncomine TCR Beta short-read assay. TCRdb redid the calling of the PCR reads with MiXCR, one entry per CDR3 protein. The sample lists tens of thousands of distinct CDR3 sequences, roughly 44% seen once, with 4.9% in the top ten. Stated time point: late sampling 161 to 241 days after vaccination in three convalescent patients. Treatment meaning: roughly nine-day PBMC culture with coronavirus spike peptide pools or control peptides (ViraFEST assay). Here the sequenced sample was CD4+ T cells from blood, cultured in vitro, taken about 7 months after SARS-CoV-2 vaccination. These TCRs come from a human donor who had recovered from COVID-19.

This sequence joins TRBV20-1 and TRBJ2-1; 8 nucleotides match TRBD2. The CDR3 is 17 residues long. Per germline, CDR1 DFQATT and CDR2 SNEGSKA (reference sequence). V was clipped by 2 bases and J by 7 bases; unmatched bases: 16. The CDR3 region has the DNA TGCAGTGCTAGACCAAGAACTAGCGGTACTCTTGATAATGAGCAGTTCTTC. Protein sequence: CSARPRTSGTLDNEQFF.

V usage is TRBV28 and J usage is TRBJ2-3; 11 nucleotides match TRBD2. The CDR3 length is 17 residues. The J segment lost 1 base and the V segment lost 4 bases, leaving 7 bases of the junction unmatched. CDR1 is MDHEN, CDR2 SYDVKM, per germline. This chain's CDR3 is CASSWTKLAGGTDTQYF. The CDR3 coding sequence is TGTGCCAGCAGTTGGACAAAACTAGCGGGAGGCACAGATACGCAGTATTTT.

The V gene is TRBV20-1, the J gene TRBJ2-3; the match to TRBD2 covers 8 bases. Germline assignment: CDR1 DFQATT and CDR2 SNEGSKA (reference sequence). Trimming removed 0 bases from V and 1 base from J; junction bases left unmatched: 3. This CDR3 region has 15 residues. The CDR3 protein is CSARDSGGGTDTQYF. CDR3 DNA sequence: TGCAGTGCTAGAGATTCGGGAGGGGGCACAGATACGCAGTATTTT.

In its sample, this clonotype is medium-sized. This chain connects TRBV6-1 to TRBJ1-6; D gene uncertain. Trimming took 9 bases from V and 5 from J, leaving 14 bases between them. The CDR3 consists of 14 residues. Germline lookup yields CDR1 MNHNS and CDR2 SASEGT. DNA for the CDR3: TGTGCCAGTAATACCGCCGGGAATAATTCACCCCTCCACTTT. Its translation: CASNTAGNNSPLHF.

This clonotype was seen a single time. The gene calls are TRBV7-3 and TRBJ1-6; the match to TRBD1 covers 7 bases. CDR1 and CDR2 from the germline V gene are SGHTA and FQGTGA. V shed 6 bases, J shed 9 bases, and the junction held 8 bases outside the gene matches. This CDR3 comprises 14 residues. The CDR3 DNA reads TGTGCCAGCAGTACCGACAGGGAGCTTTCACCCCTCCACTTT. Its protein is CASSTDRELSPLHF.

This clonotype came up a few times. This chain uses TRBV6-1 with TRBJ2-4; 7 bases map to TRBD1. V shed 5 bases, J shed 3 bases, and the junction held 1 base outside the gene matches. Germline loops: CDR1 MNHNS, CDR2 SASEGT. The CDR3 runs 13 residues. This CDR3 reads CASSRDSKNIQYF. CDR3 sequence (DNA): TGTGCCAGCAGTCGGGACAGCAAAAACATTCAGTACTTC.

The chain is built from TRBV28 and TRBJ1-5, with D tentatively TRBD1 (5 bases). From germline, CDR1 is MDHEN and CDR2 SYDVKM. V lost 6 bases, J lost 5 bases, and 14 bases lay in between. This CDR3 contains 14 residues. CDR3 sequence (DNA): TGTGCCAGCAGCCTGACGGCCAGGGATCAGCCCCAGCATTTT. Its translation is CASSLTARDQPQHF.

The rearrangement joins TRBV29-1 to TRBJ1-2; TRBD1 might be the D (5 bases). Looked up from germline, CDR1 is SQVTM and CDR2 is ANQGSEA. V was trimmed by 0 bases and J by 4 bases, leaving 9 bases between them. The CDR3 extends over 13 amino acids. CDR3 DNA sequence: TGCAGCGTTGAAGATCGAACAGGCTATGGCTACACCTTC. Its translation is CSVEDRTGYGYTF.